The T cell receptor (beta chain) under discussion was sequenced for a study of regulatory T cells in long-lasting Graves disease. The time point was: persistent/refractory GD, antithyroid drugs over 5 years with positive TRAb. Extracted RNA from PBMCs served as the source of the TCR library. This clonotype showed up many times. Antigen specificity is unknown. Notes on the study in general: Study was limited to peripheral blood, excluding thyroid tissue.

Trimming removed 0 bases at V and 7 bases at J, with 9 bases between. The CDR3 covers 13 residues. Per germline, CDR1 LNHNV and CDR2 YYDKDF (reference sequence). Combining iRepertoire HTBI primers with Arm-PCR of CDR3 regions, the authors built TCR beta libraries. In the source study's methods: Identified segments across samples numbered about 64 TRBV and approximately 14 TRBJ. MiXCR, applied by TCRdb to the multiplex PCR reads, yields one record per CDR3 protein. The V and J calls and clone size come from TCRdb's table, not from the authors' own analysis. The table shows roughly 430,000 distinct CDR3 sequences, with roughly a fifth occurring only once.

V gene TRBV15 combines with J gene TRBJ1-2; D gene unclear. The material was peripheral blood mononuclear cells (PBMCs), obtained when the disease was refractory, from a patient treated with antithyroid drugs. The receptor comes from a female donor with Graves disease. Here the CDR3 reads CATSREKGFGYTF. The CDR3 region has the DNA TGTGCCACCAGCAGAGAGAAGGGCTTTGGCTACACCTTC.